This T cell receptor (beta chain) is drawn from a study of early T cells in non-severe SARS-CoV-2 infection. General study findings and limits: Matching with VDJdb favored anti-spike CD8 responses (missing private and CD4 specificities).

J was trimmed by 15 bases and V by 6 bases; bases with no gene match: 12. The CDR3 contains 13 residues. Germline V lookup: CDR1 SQVTM, CDR2 ANQGSEA. MiXCR was run by TCRdb on the 5' RACE reads, yielding one entry per CDR3 protein. The data show 70,000 to 90,000 distinct CDR3 sequences, more than 10% seen once. A word on this clonotype: Its antigen is undetermined.

Sequencing was done on a sample of whole blood. The clonotype comes from an adult who was a healthcare worker with PCR-confirmed SARS-CoV-2 infection or an uninfected control (not recorded which). The V call is TRBV29-1, the J call TRBJ2-1; 12 bases map to TRBD2. CDR3 nucleotide sequence: TGCAGCGTCCCAGGACTAGCGGGAATTATTGCGTTCTTC. Translating gives CSVPGLAGIIAFF.